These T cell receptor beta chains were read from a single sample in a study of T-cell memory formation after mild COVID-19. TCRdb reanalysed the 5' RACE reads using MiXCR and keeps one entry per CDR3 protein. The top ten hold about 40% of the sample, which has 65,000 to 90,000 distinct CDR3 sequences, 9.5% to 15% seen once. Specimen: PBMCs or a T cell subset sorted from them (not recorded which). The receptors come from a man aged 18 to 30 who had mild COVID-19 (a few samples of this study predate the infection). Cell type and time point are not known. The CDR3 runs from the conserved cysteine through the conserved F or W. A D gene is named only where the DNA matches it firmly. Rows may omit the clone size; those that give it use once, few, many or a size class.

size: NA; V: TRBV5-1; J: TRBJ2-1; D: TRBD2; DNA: TGCGCCAGCAGCTCGTTACTAGCGGGAGACAATGAGCAGTTCTTC; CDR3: CASSSLLAGDNEQFF
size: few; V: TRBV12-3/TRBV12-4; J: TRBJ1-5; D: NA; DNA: TGTGCCAGCAGCCCTCAGGCAGGCAATCAGCCCCAGCATTTT; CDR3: CASSPQAGNQPQHF
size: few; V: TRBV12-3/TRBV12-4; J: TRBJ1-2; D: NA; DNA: TGTGCCAGCAGCATAGGGACCGCGTATGGCTACACCTTC; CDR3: CASSIGTAYGYTF
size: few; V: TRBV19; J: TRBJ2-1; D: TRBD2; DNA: TGTGCCAGTAGTAAACTAGCGGGGGGCGGTGAGCAGTTCTTC; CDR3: CASSKLAGGGEQFF
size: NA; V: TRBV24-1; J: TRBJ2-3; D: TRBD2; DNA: TGTGCCACCAGTGATACTAGCGCATCAGATACGCAGTATTTT; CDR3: CATSDTSASDTQYF
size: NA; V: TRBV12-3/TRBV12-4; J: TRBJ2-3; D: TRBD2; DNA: TGTGCCAGCAGTTTCCGGACTAGCGGGGGGGAAAGCACAGATACGCAGTATTTT; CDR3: CASSFRTSGGESTDTQYF
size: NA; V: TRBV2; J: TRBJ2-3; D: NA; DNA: TGTGCCAGCAGTGCCAGGGTTCGCACAGATACGCAGTATTTT; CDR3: CASSARVRTDTQYF
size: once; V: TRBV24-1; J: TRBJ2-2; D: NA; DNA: TGTGCCACCATGGGGCGAAACACCGGGGAGCTGTTTTTT; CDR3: CATMGRNTGELFF
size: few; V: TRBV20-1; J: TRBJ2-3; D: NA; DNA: TGCAGTGCTAGGGATCTGAGGGGAGTGCCAGATACGCAGTATTTT; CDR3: CSARDLRGVPDTQYF
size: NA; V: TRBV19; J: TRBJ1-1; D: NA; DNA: TGTGCCAGTAGTATAGGAGGGCAAGGCACTGAAGCTTTCTTT; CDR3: CASSIGGQGTEAFF
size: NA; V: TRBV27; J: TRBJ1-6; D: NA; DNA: TGTGCCAGCAGTCCACTTGATAATTCACCCCTCCACTTT; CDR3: CASSPLDNSPLHF
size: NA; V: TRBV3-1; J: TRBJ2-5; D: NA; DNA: TGTGCCAGCAGCCAAGATGCAGGGCGGGGAGAGACCCAGTACTTC; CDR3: CASSQDAGRGETQYF
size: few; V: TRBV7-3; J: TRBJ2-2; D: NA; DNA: TGTGCCAGCAGCTGGACCGACCCCGGGGAGCTGTTTTTT; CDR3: CASSWTDPGELFF
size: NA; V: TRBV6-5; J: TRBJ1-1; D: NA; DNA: TGTGCCAGCAGTTACTCGCGACAGGTGAACACTGAAGCTTTCTTT; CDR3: CASSYSRQVNTEAFF
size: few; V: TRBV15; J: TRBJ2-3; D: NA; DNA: TGTGCCACCAGCAGAGAGGGGGCACAGACCTTCCGCACAGATACGCAGTATTTT; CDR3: CATSREGAQTFRTDTQYF
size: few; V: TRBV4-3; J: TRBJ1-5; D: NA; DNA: TGCGCCAGCAGCCAAGATCTCGGTTACAATCAGCCCCAGCATTTT; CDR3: CASSQDLGYNQPQHF
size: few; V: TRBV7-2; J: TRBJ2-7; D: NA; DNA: TGTGCCAGCAGCTTGTTTGAGGGAGACGAGCAGTACTTC; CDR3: CASSLFEGDEQYF
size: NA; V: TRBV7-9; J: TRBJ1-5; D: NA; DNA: TGTGCCAGCAGCTCGACCGGGGGGCAGCCCCAGCATTTT; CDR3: CASSSTGGQPQHF
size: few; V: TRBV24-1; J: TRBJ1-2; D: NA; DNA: TGTGTCACCAGTGCCCGTTTCGGGGAAAGGAACTATGGCTACACCTTC; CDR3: CVTSARFGERNYGYTF
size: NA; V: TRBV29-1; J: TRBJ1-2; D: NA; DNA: TGCAGCGTTGAAACTCCTGGGGGCTATGGCTACACCTTC; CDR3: CSVETPGGYGYTF
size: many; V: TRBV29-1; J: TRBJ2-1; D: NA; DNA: TGCAGCGTTGTTAGCGCTGAACCTGAGCAGTTCTTC; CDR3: CSVVSAEPEQFF
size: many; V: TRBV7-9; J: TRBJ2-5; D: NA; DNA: TGTGCCAGCAGCTCTATACCGACCCAGTACTTC; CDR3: CASSSIPTQYF
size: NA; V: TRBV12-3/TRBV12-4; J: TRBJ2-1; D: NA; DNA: TGTGCCAGCAGTTTATACCTATACAATGAGCAGTTCTTC; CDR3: CASSLYLYNEQFF
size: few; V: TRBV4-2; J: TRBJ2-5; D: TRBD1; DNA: TGTGCCAGCAGCCAAGTGTCGACAGGGGAAGAGACCCAGTACTTC; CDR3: CASSQVSTGEETQYF